The clone carrying this T cell receptor beta chain has at least ten counts. Its antigen is still unknown. These data are taken from a study of neurological immune-mediated disorders. Unsorted libraries were generated from 2 million PBMCs. These cells had been stored in RNAlater at -80 C. Study observations and caveats: Subjects shared no identical expanded-clone CDR3 amino acid sequences, suggesting private TCR-beta repertoires in all groups.

A 10-nucleotide random UMI tagged transcripts in template-switch 5'RACE cDNA synthesis. Every sequencing run produced over 200 million TCR-beta sequences, and the sequences from any one run covered 15-18 subjects. TCRdb used MiXCR to reprocess the 5' RACE reads, holding one entry per CDR3 protein. The sample has about 48,000 distinct CDR3 sequences; under 13% are singletons. The CDR3 is made up of 11 amino acids. Germline CDR1 MGHDK, CDR2 SYGVNS. The V gene end was trimmed by 9 bases and the J gene end by 4 bases; junction bases not matched to a gene: 1. The genes are TRBV25-1 and TRBJ1-2; 8 bases fit TRBD1. The clonotype was recovered from a woman aged 40 to 50 with HTLV-1-associated myelopathy (HAM/TSP). The sample was PBMCs. CDR3 sequence (DNA): TGTGCCAGTGGACAGGGCTATGGCTACACCTTC. It specifies CASGQGYGYTF.